Listed below are T cell receptor beta chains from one sample, sequenced in a study of cytomegalovirus exposure and HLA in healthy donors. TCRdb keeps only in-frame clones here, not all; method: immunoSEQ multiplex PCR. The sample lists some 95,000 clones, roughly 71% occurring once. Material: PBMCs. All receptors derive from a woman aged 40 to 49 in good health and CMV-seronegative. CDR3s include the opening cysteine and the closing phenylalanine or tryptophan. A D gene is named only where the DNA matches it firmly.

v_call	d_call	j_call	cdr3_aa
TRBV7-9	.	TRBJ1-1	CASSLRARGLENTEAFF
TRBV4-2	.	TRBJ2-1	CASSQVTGDNEQFF
TRBV4-1	TRBD1	TRBJ1-1	CASSREQGLGTEAFF
TRBV15	.	TRBJ1-2	CATSNRQDYGYTF
TRBV5-1	.	TRBJ1-3	CASSLDAIGSSGNTIYF
TRBV9	TRBD1	TRBJ1-2	CASSVGQGDYGYTF
TRBV7-9	.	TRBJ1-2	CASSGAAESYGYTF
TRBV7-9	.	TRBJ2-5	CASSRAGSTQETQYF
TRBV5-6	.	TRBJ2-5	CASSLARETQYF
TRBV5-8	TRBD1	TRBJ1-1	CASSLVGTGRTEAFF
TRBV23-1	TRBD1	TRBJ1-2	CASSRTGYGYTF
TRBV5-4	TRBD1	TRBJ1-2	CASSLNRGLDGYTF
TRBV2	.	TRBJ1-2	CASSGGEGDLPNGYTF
TRBV7-2	.	TRBJ1-1	CASSFYLNTEAFF
TRBV7-3	.	TRBJ2-3	CASSLAGHTDTQYF
TRBV6-5	TRBD1	TRBJ1-3	CASQQGSAGNTIYF
TRBV6-1	.	TRBJ1-1	CASLTGMNTEAFF
TRBV9	TRBD2	TRBJ2-2	CASSPGTRSGELFF
TRBV7-2	TRBD2	TRBJ2-2	CASSPRLAGAASNTGELFF
TRBV4-1	TRBD2	TRBJ2-7	CASSQGTSGGLSYEQYF
TRBV6-5	TRBD1	TRBJ1-2	CASRGQGAGDYGYTF
TRBV10-2	.	TRBJ1-1	CASSLSGENTEAFF
TRBV27	.	TRBJ2-7	CASSPRGEGSEQYF
TRBV5-6	.	TRBJ1-2	CASSPIELETYGYTF
TRBV5-1	TRBD1	TRBJ2-3	CASSPGQADPTDTQYF
TRBV5-1	TRBD1	TRBJ1-2	CASSSDRGLGYTF
TRBV5-1	TRBD2	TRBJ2-2	CASSLGSREGTGELFF
TRBV19	TRBD1	TRBJ2-3	CASKTDRGTDTQYF
TRBV5-1	TRBD2	TRBJ2-5	CASSFSGGAVETQYF
TRBV14	.	TRBJ1-2	CASSQYEDGYTF
TRBV5-6	.	TRBJ2-7	CASSLGIRDEQYF
TRBV27	.	TRBJ2-1	CASNTYHGTGPREQFF
TRBV4-1	.	TRBJ2-7	CASSQGTTLSYEQYF
TRBV5-1	.	TRBJ2-3	CASSLGGTDTQYF
TRBV5-1	TRBD2	TRBJ2-5	CASSLVLAGMQETQYF
TRBV11-2	TRBD2	TRBJ2-3	CASSLRGGGRSTDTQYF
TRBV15	.	.	CATSRDRASSSYEQYF
TRBV2	.	TRBJ2-1	CASSEAGASYNEQFF
TRBV5-1	.	TRBJ2-4	CASSKTSAKNIQYF
TRBV5-4	.	TRBJ2-3	CASSFDREDTQYF
TRBV7-6	.	TRBJ2-2	CASSFVGAGELFF
TRBV5-1	TRBD1	TRBJ1-2	CASSSGATGIYGYTF